The T cell receptor beta chain described here comes from a study of early T cells in non-severe SARS-CoV-2 infection (dated by TCRdb to the early 2020s). Study-wide context: TCR sequencing used bulk RNA from unsorted whole blood, so alpha and beta chains could not be paired.

This clonotype was found many times. The antigen it recognizes is unknown. No base qualities exist here, and no much larger clone lies one base off it. The study was a case-control design nested within a healthcare worker cohort in London, UK, with weekly nasopharyngeal swab PCR tests and blood sampling. Healthcare workers were recruited during the week of the UK lockdown, between 23 and 31 March 2020, and followed weekly for up to roughly 15 weeks. V and J are truncated by 3 bases and 6 bases respectively, leaving an intervening sequence of 7 bases. Including the terminal cysteine and phenylalanine, the CDR3 comprises 12 residues. Solely the CDR3 DNA is kept, with 36 bases framed from the first base. From the germline V gene (reference sequence), CDR1 is MNHEY and CDR2 is SMNVEV. Libraries came from 5' RACE. Sequenced using a NextSeq 500. Unique molecular identifiers were attached to individual cDNA molecules in the TCR library protocol so that sequencing error and PCR bias could be corrected. Both TCR alpha and beta chains were sequenced, and tight co-correlation was observed between alpha and beta sequence abundances in each sample. Processing in the source paper ran as follows. V gene, J gene and CDR3 annotation of TCR sequences was performed with Decombinator V4. Expanded TCRs were defined as changing significantly between any two time points under a Poisson model with p below 0.0001. Abundances of TCRs were expressed as counts per million after normalisation to the total number of TCRs sequenced in each sample. MAIT TCRs were defined by TRAV1-2 paired with TRAJ12, TRAJ20 or TRAJ33, and iNKT TCRs by TRAV10 paired with TRAJ18. VDJdb, accessed 1 November 2021, was searched for CMV, EBV and SARS-CoV-2 annotated TCRs, with TCRs annotated for multiple antigens excluded. TCRdb reran the public reads through fastp at Q25 and MiXCR, keeping productive beta chains. Each CDR3 protein appears once, grouped with its most common genes and DNA. TCRdb, not the original authors, processed these V and J calls. The sample includes around 34,000 distinct CDR3 sequences, with about 5% observed a single time. The top ten clones comprise around 15% of the sample.

On the study overall, not on this receptor specifically: VDJdb matching was skewed toward anti-spike CD8 responses and likely underestimated virus-specific expansions, missing private and CD4 specificities.

Recombination linked TRBV27 to TRBJ2-3, with the D segment identity uncertain. The TCR originated in an adult who was a healthcare worker with PCR-confirmed SARS-CoV-2 infection or an uninfected control (not recorded which). The sequenced sample consisted of whole blood. The nucleotide sequence reads TGTGCCAGCAGTTTCTCAGGCGATACGCAGTATTTT. Its protein is CASSFSGDTQYF.